Listed below are T cell receptor beta chains from one sample, sequenced in a study of T cell responses to AZD1222 COVID-19 vaccine. Assay: immunoSEQ multiplex PCR; the TCRdb copy retains only in-frame clones and omits some. The sample yields 150,000 to 200,000 clones, about 92% seen once. The sample consisted of peripheral blood, taken on day 0 of AZD1222 vaccination. The receptors originated from an adult in good health. Both conserved end residues are part of each CDR3. D genes are given only for firm matches. The size entry is marked missing in some rows and otherwise reads once, few, many or a size class.

size | J | D | V | CDR3 | DNA
- | TRBJ1-1 | - | TRBV5-5 | CASSPDRFAAFF | TGTGCCAGCAGCCCAGACAGGTTTGCAGCTTTCTTT
- | TRBJ1-1 | TRBD1 | TRBV28 | CASSSTGFTEAFF | TGTGCCAGCAGCTCGACAGGGTTCACTGAAGCTTTCTTT
once | TRBJ1-3 | - | TRBV5-6 | CASSQGRNTIYF | TGTGCCAGCAGCCAGGGTAGAAACACCATATATTTT
many | TRBJ1-5 | TRBD1 | TRBV30 | CAWSGTALNQPQHF | TGTGCCTGGAGCGGGACAGCCCTAAATCAGCCCCAGCATTTT
- | TRBJ1-6 | - | TRBV28 | CASEPTGESYNSPLHF | TGTGCCAGCGAACCCACCGGGGAATCCTATAATTCACCCCTCCACTTT
- | TRBJ1-4 | TRBD1 | TRBV25-1 | CASSRPGQGAIGKLFF | TGTGCCAGCAGTAGACCGGGACAGGGGGCAATCGGAAAACTGTTTTTT
once | TRBJ1-5 | - | TRBV5-1 | CASSLGRDQPQHF | TGCGCCAGCAGCTTGGGCAGAGATCAGCCCCAGCATTTT
- | TRBJ2-5 | - | TRBV3-1/TRBV3-2 | CASSLGTRQQTQYF | TGTGCCAGCAGCCTCGGGACCCGCCAACAGACCCAGTACTTC
- | TRBJ1-2 | TRBD1 | TRBV2 | CASSGSTGGYGYTF | TGTGCCAGCAGTGGATCGACAGGGGGCTATGGCTACACCTTC
- | TRBJ2-7 | TRBD2 | TRBV4-1 | CASSLGTTLSYEQYF | TGCGCCAGCAGCCTCGGGACTACTCTCTCCTACGAGCAGTACTTC
- | TRBJ2-7 | - | TRBV12-3/TRBV12-4 | CASSSAYEQYF | TGTGCCAGCAGTTCCGCCTACGAGCAGTACTTC
- | TRBJ2-3 | - | TRBV18 | CASSQLREGNTQYF | TGTGCCAGCTCACAACTCAGAGAGGGAAATACGCAGTATTTT
once | TRBJ2-5 | - | TRBV7-2 | CASRPQGQETQYF | TGTGCCAGCAGACCACAGGGTCAAGAGACCCAGTACTTC
- | TRBJ1-2 | TRBD1 | TRBV7-2 | CASSLVDRGNGYTF | TGTGCCAGCAGCTTAGTGGACAGGGGGAATGGCTACACCTTC
- | TRBJ2-3 | - | TRBV27 | CASSIRDGLGTDTQYF | TGTGCCAGCAGTATACGGGACGGATTGGGCACAGATACGCAGTATTTT
- | TRBJ1-3 | TRBD1 | TRBV7-2 | CASSLETGQLHRTIYF | TGTGCCAGCAGTCTGGAGACGGGACAGCTCCATCGCACCATATATTTT
- | TRBJ2-3 | - | TRBV30 | CAWSTQLGVAQYF | TGTGCCTGGAGTACCCAGTTGGGAGTGGCGCAGTATTTT
- | TRBJ2-3 | TRBD2 | TRBV6-5 | CASSYQSGGAPDTQYF | TGTGCCAGCAGTTACCAAAGCGGGGGGGCCCCAGATACGCAGTATTTT
- | TRBJ1-1 | - | TRBV5-4 | CASSGLRGNTEAFF | TGTGCCAGCAGCGGCCTACGGGGGAACACTGAAGCTTTCTTT
- | TRBJ1-4 | - | TRBV6-1 | CASSEARTLGAEKLFF | TGTGCCAGCAGTGAAGCGCGGACACTGGGGGCTGAAAAACTGTTTTTT
once | TRBJ1-2 | TRBD1 | TRBV29-1 | CSVEPDRGYGYTF | TGCAGCGTTGAACCGGACAGGGGCTATGGCTACACCTTC
- | TRBJ2-4 | TRBD2 | TRBV11-2 | CASSAPGLAGKNIQYF | TGTGCCAGCAGCGCCCCGGGACTAGCGGGGAAAAACATTCAGTACTTC
- | TRBJ2-6 | - | TRBV4-3 | CASSLGVASSRANVLTF | TGCGCCAGCAGCCTCGGTGTAGCATCCTCTAGGGCCAACGTCCTGACTTTC
- | TRBJ2-7 | - | TRBV6-5 | CARGGPGLSEQYF | TGTGCCCGAGGCGGGCCAGGGCTCTCCGAGCAGTACTTC
- | TRBJ1-3 | - | TRBV7-9 | CASSLERGIGNTIYF | TGTGCCAGCAGCTTAGAAAGGGGGATTGGAAACACCATATATTTT
once | TRBJ2-1 | - | TRBV6-2/TRBV6-3 | CASSYSQRRTNEQFF | TGTGCCAGCAGTTATAGTCAAAGGCGCACCAATGAGCAGTTCTTC
- | TRBJ2-3 | TRBD2 | TRBV5-4 | CASSQKGLDLTDTQYF | TGTGCCAGCAGCCAGAAAGGACTAGATTTGACAGATACGCAGTATTTT
- | TRBJ1-1 | - | TRBV10-3 | CAISEVGVTEAFF | TGTGCCATCAGTGAAGTGGGGGTTACTGAAGCTTTCTTT
- | TRBJ2-7 | TRBD1 | TRBV27 | CASSPSEGDRAGEQYF | TGTGCCAGCAGTCCCTCCGAAGGGGACAGGGCAGGGGAGCAGTACTTC
- | TRBJ2-6 | TRBD1 | TRBV11-3 | CASSSTGGLISGANVLTF | TGTGCCAGCAGCTCGACAGGGGGCCTTATCTCTGGGGCCAACGTCCTGACTTTC
- | TRBJ1-1 | - | TRBV10-2 | CASSPSFLSPRGTEAFF | TGCGCCAGCAGTCCGAGTTTTTTGTCCCCAAGGGGCACTGAAGCTTTCTTT
- | TRBJ1-5 | - | TRBV5-8 | CASSLGGGDQPQHF | TGTGCCAGCAGCTTGGGGGGGGGAGATCAGCCCCAGCATTTT
- | TRBJ1-1 | - | TRBV28 | CASSGPGGGLQTEAFF | TGTGCCAGCAGTGGCCCGGGGGGGGGACTACAGACTGAAGCTTTCTTT
- | TRBJ1-5 | TRBD1 | TRBV5-8 | CASSFRTGLNQPQHF | TGTGCCAGCAGCTTTAGGACAGGTCTTAATCAGCCCCAGCATTTT
- | TRBJ2-3 | - | TRBV6-2/TRBV6-3 | CASSRSGPVDTQYF | TGTGCCAGCAGTCGAAGCGGACCGGTGGATACGCAGTATTTT
- | TRBJ1-5 | - | TRBV18 | CASSPLSDSNQPQHF | TGTGCCAGCTCACCTTTAAGTGACAGCAATCAGCCCCAGCATTTT
- | TRBJ1-1 | - | TRBV30 | CAWSPLNTEAFF | TGTGCCTGGAGTCCCCTGAACACTGAAGCTTTCTTT
- | TRBJ1-1 | TRBD1 | TRBV2 | CASSGGGRRTEAFF | TGTGCCAGCAGTGGAGGGGGCCGTAGGACTGAAGCTTTCTTT
once | TRBJ2-3 | - | TRBV7-7 | CASSLGTGSTDTQYF | TGTGCCAGCAGCTTAGGCACTGGTAGCACAGATACGCAGTATTTT
once | TRBJ2-5 | TRBD2 | TRBV5-1 | CASTLGIAGGLETQYF | TGCGCCAGCACCCTGGGCATAGCGGGGGGGCTTGAGACCCAGTACTTC
few | TRBJ1-1 | - | TRBV19 | CASIYGPSNTEAFF | TGTGCCAGTATCTACGGACCCTCGAACACTGAAGCTTTCTTT
- | TRBJ2-2 | - | TRBV7-2 | CASSFNSATNTGELFF | TGTGCCAGCAGCTTTAACAGCGCAACGAACACCGGGGAGCTGTTTTTT
- | TRBJ2-3 | TRBD2 | TRBV6-6 | CASSGTSGGATDTQYF | TGTGCCAGCAGTGGGACTAGCGGGGGGGCCACAGATACGCAGTATTTT
few | TRBJ1-2 | - | TRBV28 | CASSLPYAPVDGYTF | TGTGCCAGCAGTTTACCCTACGCCCCAGTCGATGGCTACACCTTC
- | TRBJ2-3 | - | TRBV7-9 | CATRVSDTQYF | TGTGCCACCAGGGTATCAGATACGCAGTATTTT
- | TRBJ1-6 | - | TRBV2 | CASTQAGGSLHF | TGTGCCAGCACGCAGGCCGGAGGGTCCCTCCACTTT
once | TRBJ1-1 | - | TRBV14 | CASSHHRERKRDTEAFF | TGTGCCAGCAGCCATCACAGGGAACGGAAGCGAGACACTGAAGCTTTCTTT
- | TRBJ2-5 | - | TRBV3-1/TRBV3-2 | CASSPWGSETQYF | TGTGCCAGCAGCCCGTGGGGGTCTGAGACCCAGTACTTC
- | TRBJ2-7 | - | TRBV3-1/TRBV3-2 | CASSQWNRDANEQYF | TGTGCCAGCAGCCAATGGAACCGGGACGCCAACGAGCAGTACTTC
- | TRBJ1-5 | - | TRBV7-2 | CASSSRWSVGGGNQPQHF | TGTGCCAGCAGCTCTAGGTGGTCAGTCGGGGGGGGGAATCAGCCCCAGCATTTT
- | TRBJ1-4 | - | TRBV5-5 | CASNLGRTNEKLFF | TGTGCCAGCAACCTAGGCCGAACTAATGAAAAACTGTTTTTT
- | TRBJ2-4 | - | TRBV15 | CATSSPVLTQLNFQYF | TGTGCCACCAGCAGCCCCGTGTTGACCCAATTAAACTTTCAGTACTTC
- | TRBJ2-1 | TRBD2 | TRBV29-1 | CSAWSRGGYNEQFF | TGCAGCGCCTGGAGTCGCGGGGGCTACAATGAGCAGTTCTTC
- | TRBJ1-1 | TRBD1 | TRBV29-1 | CSVGRGLGGGTEAFF | TGCAGCGTTGGAAGGGGGCTTGGGGGTGGTACTGAAGCTTTCTTT